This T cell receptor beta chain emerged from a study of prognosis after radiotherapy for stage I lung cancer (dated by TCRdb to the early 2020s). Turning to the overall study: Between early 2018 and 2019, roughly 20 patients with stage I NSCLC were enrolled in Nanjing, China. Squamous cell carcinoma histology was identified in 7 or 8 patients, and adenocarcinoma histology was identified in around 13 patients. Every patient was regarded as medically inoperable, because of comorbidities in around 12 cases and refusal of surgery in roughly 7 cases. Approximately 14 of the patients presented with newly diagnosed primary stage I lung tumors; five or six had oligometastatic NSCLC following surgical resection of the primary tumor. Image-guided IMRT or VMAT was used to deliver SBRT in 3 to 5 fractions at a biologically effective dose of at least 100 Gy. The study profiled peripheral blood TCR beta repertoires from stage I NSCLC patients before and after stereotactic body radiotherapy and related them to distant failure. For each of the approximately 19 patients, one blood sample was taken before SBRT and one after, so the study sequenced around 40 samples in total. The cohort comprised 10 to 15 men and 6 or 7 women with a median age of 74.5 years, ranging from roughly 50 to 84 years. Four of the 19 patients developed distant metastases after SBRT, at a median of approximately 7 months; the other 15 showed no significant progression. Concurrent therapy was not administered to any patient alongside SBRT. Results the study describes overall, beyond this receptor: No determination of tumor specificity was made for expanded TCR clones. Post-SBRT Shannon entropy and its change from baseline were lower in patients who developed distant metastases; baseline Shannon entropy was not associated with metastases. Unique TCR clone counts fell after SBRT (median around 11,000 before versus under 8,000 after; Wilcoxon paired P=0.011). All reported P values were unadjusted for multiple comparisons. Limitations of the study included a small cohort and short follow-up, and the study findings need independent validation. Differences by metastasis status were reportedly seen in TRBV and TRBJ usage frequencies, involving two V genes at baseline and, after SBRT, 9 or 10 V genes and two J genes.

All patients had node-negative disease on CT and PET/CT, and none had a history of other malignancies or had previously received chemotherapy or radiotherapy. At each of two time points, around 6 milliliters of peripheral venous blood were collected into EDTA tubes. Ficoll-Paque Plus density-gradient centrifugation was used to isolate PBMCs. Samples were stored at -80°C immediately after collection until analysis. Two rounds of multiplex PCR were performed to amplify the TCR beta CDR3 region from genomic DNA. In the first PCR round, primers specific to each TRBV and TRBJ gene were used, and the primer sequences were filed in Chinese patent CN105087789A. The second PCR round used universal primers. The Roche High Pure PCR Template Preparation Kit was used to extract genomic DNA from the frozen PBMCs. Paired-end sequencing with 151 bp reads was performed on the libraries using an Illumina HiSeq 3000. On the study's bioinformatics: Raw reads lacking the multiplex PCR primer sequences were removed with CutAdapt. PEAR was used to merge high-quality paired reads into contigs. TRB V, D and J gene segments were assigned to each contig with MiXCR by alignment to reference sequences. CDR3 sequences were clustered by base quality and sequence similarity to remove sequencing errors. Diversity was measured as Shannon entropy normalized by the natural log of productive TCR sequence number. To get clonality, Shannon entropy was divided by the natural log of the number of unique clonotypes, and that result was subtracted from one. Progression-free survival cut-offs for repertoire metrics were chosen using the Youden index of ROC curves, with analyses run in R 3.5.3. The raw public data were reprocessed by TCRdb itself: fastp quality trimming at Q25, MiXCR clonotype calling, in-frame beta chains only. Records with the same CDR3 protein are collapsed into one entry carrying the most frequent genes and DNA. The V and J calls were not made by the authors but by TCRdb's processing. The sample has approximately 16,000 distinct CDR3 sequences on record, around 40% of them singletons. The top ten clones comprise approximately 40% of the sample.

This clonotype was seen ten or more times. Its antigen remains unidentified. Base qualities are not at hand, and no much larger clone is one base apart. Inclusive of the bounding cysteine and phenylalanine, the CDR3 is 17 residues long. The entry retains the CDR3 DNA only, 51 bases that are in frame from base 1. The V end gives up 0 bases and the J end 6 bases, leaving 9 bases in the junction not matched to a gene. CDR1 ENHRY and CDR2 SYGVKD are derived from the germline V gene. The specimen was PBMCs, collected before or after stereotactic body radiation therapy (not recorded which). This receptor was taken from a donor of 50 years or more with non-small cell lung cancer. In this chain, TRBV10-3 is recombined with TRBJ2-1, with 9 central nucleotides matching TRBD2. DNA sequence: TGTGCCATCAGTGAGTCGGCAGCGGGAGGTGGGGGCAATGAGCAGTTCTTC. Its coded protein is CAISESAAGGGGNEQFF.